This T cell receptor beta chain was recovered during a study of T cell clones after liver transplantation. Study-wide context: TCRbeta sequencing after a pre-transplant mixed lymphocyte reaction identified graft-donor-reactive clones, later tracked in post-transplant blood.

Profiled with immunoSEQ multiplex PCR; TCRdb holds only in-frame clones, not every one. The table records tens of thousands of clones, about 91% of them present only once. The origin of this receptor is a human patient who received a liver transplant. Some T cells could come from the graft donor. Material: CD4+ T cells from blood, obtained roughly 25 months after liver transplant.

This CDR3 is CASSPLQGSRQPQHF. The CDR3 DNA sequence: TGTGCCAGCAGCCCACTCCAAGGGTCTCGTCAGCCCCAGCATTTT. J is TRBJ1-5 and V is TRBV27; no definite D call. The V gene lost 6 bases and the J gene lost 6 bases, with 18 bases spanning the gap. CDR1 is MNHEY and CDR2 is SMNVEV in the germline V gene (reference sequence). This CDR3 is built from 15 residues.